Each of the 25 T cell receptor beta chains below was sequenced from the same sample in a study of blood T cell repertoires in COVID-19. Profiling relied on immunoSEQ multiplex PCR, and the TCRdb table lists in-frame clones only, not all of them. This table has some 38,000 clones, approximately 80% appearing once. Source material: peripheral blood. These receptors were collected from a man in his sixties or seventies with acute or convalescent COVID-19.

V and J are TRBV19 and TRBJ2-1, with 12 nucleotides matching TRBD2. Germline CDR1 reads LNHDA; CDR2 reads SQIVND (reference sequence). The CDR3 covers 16 residues. V was pared by 3 bases and J by 4 bases, with 4 bases of the junction left unmatched. CDR3 in DNA: TGTGCCAGTAGTATTCGGACTAGCGGGATATACAATGAGCAGTTCTTC. Amino acid sequence: CASSIRTSGIYNEQFF.

The chain uses TRBV23-1 and TRBJ2-7, with TRBD1 matching 7 bases. TRBV23-1 is flagged as an ORF with uncertain function. The V and J ends lost 0 bases and 3 bases, in that order; junction bases with no gene match: 8. The CDR3 is 16 amino acids. CDR3: CASSQSPPGQHYEQYF. The DNA of the CDR3 is TGCGCCAGCAGTCAATCCCCCCCGGGACAGCACTACGAGCAGTACTTC.

The chain combines TRBV24-1 with TRBJ2-1, with a possible D match to TRBD1 (6 bases). V gave up 4 bases and J gave up 10 bases, with 16 bases separating them. The CDR3 has 14 amino acids. Per germline, CDR1 KGHDR and CDR2 SFDVKD. CDR3 in amino acids: CATSDQLTGHEQFF. The CDR3 DNA reads as TGTGCCACCAGTGACCAACTGACAGGCCACGAGCAGTTCTTC.

The rearrangement joins TRBV19 to TRBJ2-4; D call uncertain. CDR1 LNHDA and CDR2 SQIVND come from the germline V gene (reference sequence). The V gene lost 1 base and the J gene lost 6 bases, with 10 bases spanning the gap. This CDR3 comprises 14 residues. The CDR3 DNA reads TGTGCCAGTAGTATAGGTCTAGGTGGAAACATTCAGTACTTC. This codes for CASSIGLGGNIQYF.

The chain joins TRBV6-6 to TRBJ1-2, with 7 bases lining up with TRBD1. The germline V gene encodes CDR1 MNHNY and CDR2 SVGAGI (reference sequence). V gave up 6 bases and J gave up 6 bases; unmatched junction bases: 4. The CDR3 consists of 12 residues. CDR3 coding DNA: TGTGCCAGCAGAGACACAGGGGATGGCTACACCTTC. It encodes CASRDTGDGYTF.

The rearrangement links TRBV24-1 to TRBJ2-1; D may be TRBD1 (6 bases). Trimming removed 3 bases at V and 3 bases at J, with 14 bases between. The CDR3 sequence is 16 residues long. Germline V gene data show CDR1 as KGHDR and CDR2 as SFDVKD. Here the CDR3 reads CATSDATGSSYNEQFF. CDR3 nucleotides: TGTGCCACCAGTGATGCTACAGGGTCCAGCTACAATGAGCAGTTCTTC.

This clone was seen just once. The chain has TRBV30 and TRBJ1-2; D call uncertain. Trimming shortened V by 7 bases and J by 4 bases, and 13 bases separated the two germline ends. Germline-derived CDR1 and CDR2 are GTSNPN and SVGIG (reference sequence). The CDR3 consists of 12 residues. Here the CDR3 reads CASAEEFYGYTF. The DNA for the CDR3 is TGTGCCTCTGCCGAGGAGTTCTATGGCTACACCTTC.

The rearrangement uses TRBV5-1 and TRBJ2-3; 8 nucleotides match TRBD2. J gave up 2 bases and V 9 bases, and 11 bases lay outside the gene matches. The CDR3 has 15 residues. Germline values: CDR1 SGHRS, CDR2 YFSETQ. CDR3: CATKFQAGATDTQYF. The CDR3 coding sequence is TGCGCCACCAAATTTCAAGCGGGGGCCACAGATACGCAGTATTTT. Combining the CDR3 with reference TRBV5-1 and TRBJ2-3 gives the whole variable domain KAGVTQTPRYLIKTRGQQVTLSCSPISGHRSVSWYQQTPGQGLQFLFEYFSETQRNKGNFPGRFSGRQFSNSRSEMNVSTLELGDSALYLCATKFQAGATDTQYFGPGTRLTVL.

CDR3 amino acids: CASTSKGDGRQPQHF. In nucleotides, the CDR3 is TGTGCCAGCACCTCAAAGGGGGACGGAAGACAGCCCCAGCATTTT. The chain uses TRBV7-2 and TRBJ1-5, with a tentative D call TRBD1 (6 bases). The ends were cut back, 7 bases at V and 7 bases at J, with 20 bases in the middle. Germline CDR1 SGHTA, CDR2 FQGNSA. CDR3 size: 15 residues.

In its sample, this clone was seen once. This rearrangement joins TRBV4-1 to TRBJ2-7; 12 nucleotides match TRBD2. CDR3 length: 15 amino acids. The germline V gene has CDR1 MGHRA and CDR2 YSYEKL. V lost 3 bases to trimming and J lost 2 bases; unmatched junction nucleotides: 2. The CDR3: CASSQTSGRAYEQYF. CDR3 sequence (DNA): TGCGCCAGCAGCCAGACTAGCGGGAGAGCCTACGAGCAGTACTTC.

This chain connects TRBV5-1 to TRBJ2-1, with D hard to call. Germline V lookup: CDR1 SGHRS, CDR2 YFSETQ. Trimming took 0 bases from V and 3 from J, leaving 4 bases between them. The CDR3 is made up of 13 amino acids. The CDR3 DNA reads TGCGCCAGCAGCTTGGGTAGCTACAATGAGCAGTTCTTC. Translated, it gives CASSLGSYNEQFF.

This chain connects TRBV28 to TRBJ2-7, with 7 bases that match TRBD2. J lost 0 bases, V lost 4 bases, and 6 bases had no gene match. The germline V gene encodes CDR1 MDHEN and CDR2 SYDVKM. The CDR3 runs 15 residues. The CDR3 DNA reads as TGTGCCAGCAGTTCCTTAGCGGGCCGCTCCTACGAGCAGTACTTC. Protein sequence: CASSSLAGRSYEQYF.

The gene calls are TRBV18 and TRBJ2-5, with 7 bases fitting TRBD1. Germline values: CDR1 KGHSH, CDR2 LQKENI. This CDR3 has 13 residues. J gave up 2 bases and V 5 bases, and 2 bases lay outside the gene matches. CDR3 protein: CASSTGVQETQYF. The CDR3 bases are TGTGCCAGCTCAACAGGGGTACAAGAGACCCAGTACTTC. Based on the CDR3 plus reference TRBV18 and TRBJ2-5, the full variable domain is NAGVMQNPRHLVRRRGQEARLRCSPMKGHSHVYWYRQLPEEGLKFMVYLQKENIIDESGMPKERFSAEFPKEGPSILRIQQVVRGDSAAYFCASSTGVQETQYFGPGTRLLVL.

This chain joins TRBV6-5 and TRBJ1-5; TRBD1 is a possible D gene (5 bases). The CDR3 sequence is 15 residues long. V was pared by 6 bases and J by 0 bases, with 12 bases between. Germline CDR1 reads MNHEY; CDR2 reads SVGAGI. CDR3 in DNA: TGTGCCAGCAGGCCCGGACACTTTAGCAATCAGCCCCAGCATTTT. This translates into CASRPGHFSNQPQHF.

The chain carries TRBV29-1 and TRBJ1-2; no reliable D call. Trimming pared 1 base from V and 8 bases from J, leaving 8 bases between. From germline, CDR1 is SQVTM and CDR2 ANQGSEA. This CDR3 comprises 11 residues. The chain's CDR3 is CSVEVKSGYTF. Here the CDR3 DNA reads TGCAGCGTTGAAGTTAAGAGCGGCTACACCTTC.

V and J are TRBV19 and TRBJ2-7; D is possibly TRBD2 (6 bases). The CDR3 covers 13 residues. V lost 5 bases, J lost 4 bases, and 12 bases lay in between. Germline CDR1 reads LNHDA; CDR2 reads SQIVND (reference sequence). The DNA for the CDR3 is TGTGCCAGTAGTCCCGGAGGAGGGTACGAGCAGTACTTC. This gives the protein CASSPGGGYEQYF.

This chain links TRBV28 with TRBJ2-7; perhaps TRBD2 as D (5 bases). The length of the CDR3 is 15 residues. CDR1 is MDHEN and CDR2 is SYDVKM in the germline V gene. V lost 5 bases and J lost 3, with 17 bases in between. The CDR3 DNA reads TGTGCCAGCAGTCTGAGGGCGAAACTTAGCTACGAGCAGTACTTC. It is translated as CASSLRAKLSYEQYF.

The V call is TRBV5-1, the J call TRBJ2-5; 10 positions match TRBD2. The CDR3 spans 16 residues. V shed 2 bases, J shed 1 base, and the junction held 5 bases outside the gene matches. Germline CDR1 and CDR2: SGHRS and YFSETQ. CDR3 amino acids: CASSFSASGSQETQYF. CDR3 in DNA: TGCGCCAGCAGCTTCTCCGCTAGCGGGAGCCAAGAGACCCAGTACTTC.

This clone was counted between two and nine times. The rearrangement uses TRBV20-1 and TRBJ2-5; D possibly corresponds to TRBD2 (6 bases). This CDR3 is 11 amino acids long. Germline CDR1 is DFQATT and CDR2 is SNEGSKA (reference sequence). The CDR3 DNA sequence: TGCAGCATGGGACTGCAAGAGACCCAGTACTTC. Translated: CSMGLQETQYF.

The sample holds one count of this clone. V is TRBV18 and J is TRBJ1-1; possibly TRBD1 for D (6 bases). The ends were cut back, 3 bases at V and 1 base at J, with 12 bases in the middle. CDR1 is KGHSH, CDR2 LQKENI, per germline. CDR3 length equals 15 residues. CDR3 nucleotides: TGTGCCAGCTCACCGGAACAGGGTAGGAACACTGAAGCTTTCTTT. Translated: CASSPEQGRNTEAFF.

The chain links TRBV5-4 to TRBJ2-1; 12 nucleotides agree with TRBD2. The CDR3 has 16 amino acids. V lost 6 bases, J lost 4 bases, and 8 bases stayed unmatched. Germline CDR1 SGHNT, CDR2 YYREEE (reference sequence). DNA for the CDR3: TGTGCCAGCAACTCCGGGACTAGCGGGTCATACAATGAGCAGTTCTTC. It translates to CASNSGTSGSYNEQFF.

This chain uses TRBV24-1 with TRBJ2-3; maybe TRBD2 (5 bases). Deletions cut 9 bases from V and 1 base from J, with 16 bases between. CDR3 length: 15 residues. Germline-derived CDR1 and CDR2 are KGHDR and SFDVKD. The CDR3 DNA reads TGTGCCACCGGTACGGGATTAAGCGGCACAGATACGCAGTATTTT. Translation: CATGTGLSGTDTQYF.

The chain combines TRBV7-2 with TRBJ2-2; 10 bases map to TRBD2. CDR1 and CDR2 (germline): SGHTA, FQGNSA. This CDR3 comprises 16 residues. The V gene end was trimmed by 2 bases and the J gene end by 2 bases; junction bases not matched to a gene: 2. The CDR3 DNA reads TGTGCCAGCAGCTTACAGCGGGGGGGTAACACCGGGGAGCTGTTTTTT. This sequence encodes CASSLQRGGNTGELFF.

This chain uses TRBV2 with TRBJ1-1; 7 bases map to TRBD1. V lost 5 bases and J lost 1; bases outside the gene matches: 7. Germline V lookup: CDR1 SNHLY, CDR2 FYNNEI. This CDR3 comprises 15 residues. In DNA form, the CDR3 reads TGTGCCAGCAGTTCGACCGGGACAGCGAACACTGAAGCTTTCTTT. Translated: CASSSTGTANTEAFF.

The chain links TRBV19 to TRBJ1-1, with 8 nucleotides matching TRBD1. V lost 4 bases and J lost 0; bases outside the gene matches: 4. Germline CDR1 LNHDA, CDR2 SQIVND (reference sequence). The CDR3 totals 15 residues. The CDR3 DNA reads TGTGCCAGTAGTACCGGACAGGGAATGAACACTGAAGCTTTCTTT. Its translation: CASSTGQGMNTEAFF. The whole variable domain, remainder taken from reference TRBV19 and TRBJ1-1, is DGGITQSPKYLFRKEGQNVTLSCEQNLNHDAMYWYRQDPGQGLRLIYYSQIVNDFQKGDIAEGYSVSREKKESFPLTVTSAQKNPTAFYLCASSTGQGMNTEAFFGQGTRLTVV.